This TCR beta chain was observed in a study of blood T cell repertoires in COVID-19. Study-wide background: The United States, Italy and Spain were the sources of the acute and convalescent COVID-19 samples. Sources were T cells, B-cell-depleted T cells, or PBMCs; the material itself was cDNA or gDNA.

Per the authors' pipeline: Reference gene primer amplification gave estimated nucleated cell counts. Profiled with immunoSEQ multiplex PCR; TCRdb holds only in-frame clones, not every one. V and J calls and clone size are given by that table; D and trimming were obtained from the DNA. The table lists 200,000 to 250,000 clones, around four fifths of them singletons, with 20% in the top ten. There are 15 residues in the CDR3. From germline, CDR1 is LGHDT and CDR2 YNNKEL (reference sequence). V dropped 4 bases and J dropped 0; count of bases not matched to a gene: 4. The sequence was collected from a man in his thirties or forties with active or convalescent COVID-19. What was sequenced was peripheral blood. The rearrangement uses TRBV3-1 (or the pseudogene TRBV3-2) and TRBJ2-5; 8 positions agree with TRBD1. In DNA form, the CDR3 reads TGTGCCAGCAGCCTAGGACAGGGCTACCAAGAGACCCAGTACTTC. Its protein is CASSLGQGYQETQYF.